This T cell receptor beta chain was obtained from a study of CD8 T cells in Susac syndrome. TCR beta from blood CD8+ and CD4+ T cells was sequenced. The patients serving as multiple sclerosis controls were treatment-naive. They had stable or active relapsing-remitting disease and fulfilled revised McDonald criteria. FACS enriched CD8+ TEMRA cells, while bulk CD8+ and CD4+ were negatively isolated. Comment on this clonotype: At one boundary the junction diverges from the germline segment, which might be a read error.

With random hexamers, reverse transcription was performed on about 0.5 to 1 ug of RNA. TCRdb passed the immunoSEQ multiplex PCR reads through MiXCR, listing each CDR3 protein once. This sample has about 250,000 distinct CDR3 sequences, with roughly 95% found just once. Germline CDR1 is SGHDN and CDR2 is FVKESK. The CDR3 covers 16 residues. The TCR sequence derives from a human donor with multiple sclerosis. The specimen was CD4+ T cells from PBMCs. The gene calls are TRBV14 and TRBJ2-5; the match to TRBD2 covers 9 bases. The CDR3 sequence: CASSQDRAGGKENQYF. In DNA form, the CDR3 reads TGTGCCAGCAGCCAAGACCGAGCGGGAGGTAAAGAGAACCAGTACTTC.